Listed here are 10 T cell receptor beta chains from one sample, sequenced in a study of CD8 T cells in ankylosing spondylitis (dated by TCRdb to the late 2010s). Libraries were made using 5' RACE. This sample was sequenced with an Illumina HiSeq 2500. TCRdb reprocessed the public reads (quality trimming at Q25 with fastp, clone calling with MiXCR) and kept in-frame beta chains. Identical CDR3 protein sequences are pooled into one entry, listed with their most common genes and DNA. This sample comprises under 550,000 distinct CDR3 sequences, about 24% of them detected only once. Of the sample, about 0.9% falls within the top ten clones. Study-wide conclusions, independent of this receptor: A TCR beta motif of several highly homologous amino acid variants appeared characteristic of blood from ankylosing spondylitis patients.

These receptors' antigens are unknown. Material for sequencing was blood, either unsorted or a sorted T cell fraction (not recorded which). The receptors shown here come from a male donor with ankylosing spondylitis.

This clonotype was recorded once. The CDR3 ends on some other residue instead of the conserved phenylalanine or tryptophan, so this is likely a read error. The DNA is left out, because the CDR3 cannot be placed on it with certainty; the CDR3 is given as TCRdb lists it. V usage is TRBV5-6 and J usage is TRBJ2-2; the DNA was not used to check the table's D call, TRBD1. The CDR3 region is 14 residues in length, termini included. Germline V gene sequence: CDR1 SGHDT, CDR2 YYEEEE. CDR3: CARGWGLLCWALLC.

The V and J genes are TRBV24-1 and TRBJ2-3; 7 bases map to TRBD2. Per germline, CDR1 KGHDR and CDR2 SFDVKD. The CDR3 is 15 residues long. With 2 bases clipped from V and 5 bases from J, the junction kept 6 bases outside the gene matches. The CDR3 DNA reads TGTGCCACCAGTGATTCGGCGGGAGCGGTAGATACGCAGTATTTT. It yields the protein CATSDSAGAVDTQYF.

This clonotype showed up many times. The CDR3, as DNA: TGTGCTAGTGGTTTGGACACCGGCCCCTCTGACGTC. It translates to CASGLDTGPSDV. The chain joins TRBV12-5 to TRBJ2-7, with no clear D. The CDR3 totals 12 residues. The germline V gene encodes CDR1 LGHNT and CDR2 FRNRAP.

This clonotype has only a few counts. The chain combines TRBV7-2 with TRBJ2-7; 7 bases map to TRBD2. CDR3 length: 14 amino acids. Losses at the gene ends were 1 base for V and 4 bases for J; bases not matched to a gene: 4. The germline V gene has CDR1 SGHTA and CDR2 FQGNSA. CDR3 in DNA: TGTGCCAGCAGCTTAGGCGGGAGTCAATACGAGCAGTACTTC. Its protein is CASSLGGSQYEQYF.

Comments on this clonotype: The junction differs from germline at one of its ends, possibly a read error. This chain connects TRBV19 to TRBJ2-7; 9 nucleotides match TRBD2. Per the germline V gene, CDR1 is LNHDA and CDR2 is SQIVND (reference sequence). This CDR3 is built from 13 residues. The CDR3 sequence: CASSRGLAYEQYF. The CDR3 DNA reads TGTGCCAGTAGTAGGGGACTAGCCTACGAGCAGTACTTT.

In its sample, this clonotype was seen a few times. The DNA for the CDR3 is TGTGCCAGCAGACGGGGACAGGGTGGTTCACCCCTCCACTTT. It is translated as CASRRGQGGSPLHF. The chain has TRBV12-3 or TRBV12-4 and TRBJ1-6; TRBD1 matches 9 bases. After removal of 6 bases from V and 9 bases from J, the junction contained 6 bases not matched to a gene. This CDR3 has 14 residues.

This clonotype was seen many times. V is TRBV29-1 and J is TRBJ2-1, with a weak D call TRBD2 (7 bases). The ends were cut back, 4 bases at V and 4 bases at J, with 17 bases in the middle. The CDR3 sequence is 15 residues long. Germline loops: CDR1 SQVTM, CDR2 ANQGSEA. DNA of the CDR3: TGCAGCGTTGCGTTGATGGCGGGGGCTTACAATGAGCAGTTCTTC. Its translation is CSVALMAGAYNEQFF.

This rearrangement joins TRBV5-1 to TRBJ2-5; TRBD2 matches at 14 bases. The CDR3 consists of 16 residues. Germline trimming cut 0 bases from V and 4 bases from J; bases unmatched to any gene: 2. The V gene's germline CDR1 is SGHRS and CDR2 YFSETQ. This chain's CDR3 is CASSLGLAGGSETQYF. The CDR3 bases are TGCGCCAGCAGCTTGGGACTAGCGGGAGGGTCAGAGACCCAGTACTTC.

Here the CDR3 DNA reads TGTGCCAGCAGCCCCCCAGGGGGGGGGAGGTATGGCTACACCTTC. Translating gives CASSPPGGGRYGYTF. This chain connects TRBV3-1 to TRBJ1-2; TRBD1 agrees at 7 bases. Germline lookup yields CDR1 LGHDT and CDR2 YNNKEL (reference sequence). The V and J ends lost 4 bases and 5 bases, in that order; junction bases with no gene match: 10. This CDR3 is built from 15 residues.

This clonotype was found many times. The chain has TRBV12-3 or TRBV12-4 and TRBJ1-1; no reliable D call. V gave up 7 bases and J gave up 5 bases, with 11 bases separating them. The CDR3 consists of 12 residues. CDR3 in DNA: TGTGCCAGCACCCCCCCTGGGACTGAAGCTTTCTTT. Translation: CASTPPGTEAFF.